These 7 T cell receptor beta chains share one sample of origin, sequenced in a study of T cells in Graves' hyperthyroidism and ophthalmopathy. Amplified regions were TCR beta CDR3 sequences from RNA transcripts. HTBI primers drove first-round RT-PCR of the TCR CDR3. From the multiplex PCR reads, TCRdb called clonotypes with MiXCR, one entry per CDR3 protein. The repertoire holds about 690,000 distinct CDR3 sequences, with around a sixth as singletons. The sequenced sample consisted of blood. These receptors were taken from a man between 50 and 59 years old with Graves' hyperthyroidism.

The rearrangement links TRBV14 to TRBJ2-7, with a tentative D call TRBD1 (6 bases). Germline-derived CDR1 and CDR2 are SGHDN and FVKESK. CDR3 size: 14 residues. V was trimmed by 4 bases and J by 5 bases, leaving 15 bases between them. CDR3 protein: CASSPQGKAHEQYF. CDR3 sequence (DNA): TGTGCCAGCAGCCCCCAGGGGAAGGCCCACGAGCAGTACTTC.

The chain carries TRBV24-1 and TRBJ2-1; D ambiguous. This CDR3 is built from 11 residues. Trimming took 5 bases from V and 9 from J, leaving 7 bases between them. The germline gives CDR1 KGHDR, CDR2 SFDVKD. CDR3 bases: TGTGCCACCAGTGGGTGGGGTGAGCAGTTCTTC. It translates to CATSGWGEQFF.

This clonotype was seen ten or more times. The CDR3, as DNA: TGTGCCAGCAGTTTTGAGACTACCTCGCGGGGTGAGCAGTTCTTC. It is translated as CASSFETTSRGEQFF. The chain recombines TRBV28 with TRBJ2-1, with D possibly matching TRBD2 (6 bases). Germline CDR1 is MDHEN and CDR2 is SYDVKM. This CDR3 spans 15 amino acids. The V end was cut by 3 bases, the J end by 9 bases, with 18 bases between.

This clonotype has only a few counts. This chain connects TRBV20-1 to TRBJ2-7, with TRBD2 matching over 13 bases. The CDR3 length is 16 residues. With 4 bases clipped from V and 6 bases from J, the junction kept 12 bases outside the gene matches. Germline lookup yields CDR1 DFQATT and CDR2 SNEGSKA (reference sequence). The chain's CDR3 is CSAKPGLAGYMGEQYF. The CDR3 region has the DNA TGCAGTGCTAAACCGGGACTAGCGGGATACATGGGCGAGCAGTACTTC.

A few counts support this clonotype. The chain recombines TRBV6-5 with TRBJ1-2; tentative D call: TRBD1 (6 bases). CDR3 length: 14 amino acids. CDR1 and CDR2 (germline): MNHEY, SVGAGI. V lost 0 bases, J lost 2 bases, and 7 bases lay in between. The CDR3 sequence: CASSYSGTNYGYTF. CDR3 bases: TGTGCCAGCAGTTACTCCGGGACAAACTATGGCTACACCTTC.

This clonotype was recorded a few times. The gene calls are TRBV5-1 and TRBJ2-2; the match to TRBD2 covers 8 bases. The CDR3 totals 14 residues. V was clipped by 6 bases and J by 0 bases; unmatched bases: 1. Germline V gives CDR1 SGHRS, CDR2 YFSETQ. CDR3 in DNA: TGCGCCAGCAATAGCGGGACGAACACCGGGGAGCTGTTTTTT. It specifies CASNSGTNTGELFF.

This clonotype was observed at least ten times. V and J are TRBV7-8 and TRBJ2-1; 9 bases are shared with TRBD2. Trimming at V came to 5 bases and at J to 10 bases, leaving 9 bases not matched to a gene. The CDR3 is 14 residues long. Germline CDR1 reads SGHVS; CDR2 reads FQNEAQ. The CDR3 reads CASSNFLAGSEQFF. CDR3 coding DNA: TGTGCCAGCAGCAATTTCCTAGCGGGAAGCGAGCAGTTCTTC.